This T cell receptor (beta chain) stems from a study of cytomegalovirus exposure and HLA in healthy donors. CDR1 SNHLY and CDR2 FYNNEI come from the germline V gene. With 7 bases clipped from V and 3 bases from J, the junction kept 5 bases outside the gene matches. This CDR3 is 16 amino acids long. Assay: immunoSEQ multiplex PCR; the TCRdb copy retains only in-frame clones and omits some. Of about 220,000 clones listed, about 86% are singletons. The sample taken for sequencing was PBMCs. This sequence was found in a man aged 18 to 30 in good health and CMV-seronegative. V and J are TRBV2 and TRBJ2-6; 11 nucleotides line up with TRBD2. The CDR3 bases are TGTGCCAGCATATTACTAGCGGGAGTTGGGGCCAACGTCCTGACTTTC. It yields the protein CASILLAGVGANVLTF.